The clone carrying this TCR beta chain was seen only a few times. Antigen: not known. The length of the CDR3 is 12 residues. Germline CDR1 reads MNHNS; CDR2 reads SASEGT. Trimming cost V 8 bases and J 3 bases, with 8 bases left between them. These data belong to a study of cytomegalovirus exposure and HLA in healthy donors. General study points: About 87% or about 30% of the time was how often most TCR beta V segments were productive, according to an earlier analysis.

Amplification used 60 Vbeta primers and 13 Jbeta primers. In the study's own analysis: Roughly 11 million of the about 80 million unique TCR beta chains counted in a later analysis were shared. The method was immunoSEQ multiplex PCR; TCRdb's version includes in-frame clones alone and lacks a portion of them. The DNA was the basis for D and trimming; V, J and clone size are from that table. The sample records approximately 160,000 clones, more than 80% being singletons. When sampled, the donors appeared nominally healthy, though they likely had unrecorded immune exposures. This receptor was identified in a man younger than 30 in good health and CMV-seronegative. V usage is TRBV6-1 and J usage is TRBJ2-1, with a weak D call TRBD1 (6 bases). Sequenced sample: PBMCs. This chain's CDR3 is CASQTGYNEQFF. DNA of the CDR3: TGTGCCAGCCAGACAGGCTACAATGAGCAGTTCTTC.